This T cell receptor beta chain was retrieved from a study of cytomegalovirus exposure and HLA in healthy donors. Regarding the study as a whole: Later genetic work tied a missense DCLRE1C variant to beta-chain V and J trimming.

Both 60 Vbeta primers and 13 Jbeta primers went into the PCR. TCRdb keeps only in-frame clones here, not all; method: immunoSEQ multiplex PCR. The sample consists of about 180,000 clones, under 85% of them appearing once. V shed 3 bases, J shed 6 bases, and the junction held 6 bases outside the gene matches. This CDR3 has 15 residues. Germline V gives CDR1 LNHDA, CDR2 SQIVND (reference sequence). This clone was observed a single time. The antigen is undetermined. The sample taken for sequencing was PBMCs. The chain uses TRBV19 and TRBJ2-1, with TRBD2 matching over 9 bases. This clonotype was sampled from a man between 18 and 35 years old in good health and CMV-seronegative. CDR3 bases: TGTGCCAGTAGTATCCGGGGACTAGCACCCAATGAGCAGTTCTTC. This encodes CASSIRGLAPNEQFF.